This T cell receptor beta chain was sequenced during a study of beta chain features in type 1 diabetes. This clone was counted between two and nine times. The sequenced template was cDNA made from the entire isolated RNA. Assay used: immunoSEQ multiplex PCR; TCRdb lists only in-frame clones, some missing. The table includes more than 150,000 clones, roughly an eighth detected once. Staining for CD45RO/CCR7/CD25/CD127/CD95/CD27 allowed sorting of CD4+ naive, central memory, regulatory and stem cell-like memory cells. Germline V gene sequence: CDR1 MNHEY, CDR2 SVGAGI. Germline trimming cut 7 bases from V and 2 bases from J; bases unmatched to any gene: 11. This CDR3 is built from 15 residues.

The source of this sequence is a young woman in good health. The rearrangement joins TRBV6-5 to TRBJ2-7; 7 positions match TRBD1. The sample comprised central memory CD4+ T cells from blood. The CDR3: CASNTRTGVTYEQYF. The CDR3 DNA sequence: TGTGCCAGCAATACCCGGACAGGCGTGACCTACGAGCAGTACTTC.